This T cell receptor (beta chain) was obtained from a study of cytomegalovirus exposure and HLA in healthy donors. On this clone: This same CDR3 is encoded by further DNA sequences in the sample.

The CDR3 contains 14 residues. CDR1 LGHNA and CDR2 YSLEER come from the germline V gene. V lost 2 bases, J lost 1 base, and 2 bases stayed unmatched. Clones were read by immunoSEQ multiplex PCR, and TCRdb kept only the in-frame ones, dropping some. This sample has some 260,000 clones, with 90% found just once. The gene calls are TRBV4-3 and TRBJ2-7, with 7 bases that match TRBD1. The receptor was isolated from a woman in her thirties in good health and CMV-seronegative. Specimen: PBMCs. The CDR3 reads CASSQRQGSYEQYF. CDR3 nucleotides: TGCGCCAGCAGCCAAAGACAGGGATCCTACGAGCAGTACTTC.